A selection of T cell receptor beta chains follows, all from one sample in a study of OX40 agonist ivuxolimab in advanced cancers. Some clones are missing from TCRdb's copy, which holds only in-frame ones; the method was immunoSEQ multiplex PCR. The top ten hold 5.5% to 8% of the sample, which has fewer than 100,000 clones, 87% seen once. Material: CD4+ or CD8+ T cells sorted from blood, obtained in a trial of the OX40 agonist ivuxolimab. Source of these receptors: an adult with an advanced solid tumor such as melanoma, head and neck, liver or kidney cancer. Each CDR3 is given with its conserved first and last residue. The D gene is left open where the match is weak.

>TRBJ2-7|TRBV5-1|.
CASSLEGVGNSYEQYF
TGCGCCAGCAGCTTGGAGGGTGTAGGTAACTCCTACGAGCAGTACTTC
>TRBJ2-5|TRBV11-2|.
CASSLGDTYQETQYF
TGTGCCAGCAGCCTCGGGGACACCTACCAAGAGACCCAGTACTTC
>TRBJ1-5|TRBV6-1|.
CASSEADQWPQHF
TGTGCCAGCAGTGAAGCGGACCAATGGCCCCAGCATTTT
>TRBJ2-2|TRBV5-5|TRBD2
CASSPIAGGPTGELFF
TGTGCCAGCAGCCCGATAGCGGGCGGGCCCACCGGGGAGCTGTTTTTT
>TRBJ1-4|TRBV10-3|.
CAISEGQLEKLFF
TGTGCCATCAGTGAGGGACAGTTAGAAAAACTGTTTTTT
>TRBJ1-2|TRBV5-6|.
CASSFGRHEYGYTF
TGTGCCAGCAGCTTCGGACGTCACGAGTATGGCTACACCTTC
>TRBJ1-2|TRBV27|TRBD1
CASRLEGQGVYGYTF
TGTGCCAGCAGGTTAGAGGGACAGGGGGTCTATGGCTACACCTTC
>TRBJ2-2|TRBV4-2|.
CASNSFKGGGEGELFF
TGTGCCAGCAACTCGTTTAAAGGAGGGGGCGAGGGGGAGCTGTTTTTT
>TRBJ2-7|TRBV5-6|.
CASSLPGAHEQYF
TGTGCCAGCAGCTTGCCAGGGGCCCACGAGCAGTACTTC
>TRBJ2-1|TRBV29-1|TRBD2
CSVESSGELAGYEQFF
TGCAGCGTTGAGAGCAGTGGGGAGCTAGCGGGATATGAGCAGTTCTTC
>TRBJ2-2|TRBV6-4|TRBD1
CASRPGTANTGELFF
TGTGCCAGCAGACCCGGGACAGCGAACACCGGGGAGCTGTTTTTT
>TRBJ2-7|TRBV5-1|TRBD2
CASSPGLAGAHSSSYEQYF
TGCGCCAGCAGCCCAGGACTAGCGGGAGCACACTCTAGCTCCTACGAGCAGTACTTC
>TRBJ1-5|TRBV11-2|TRBD1
CASSFDRGNQPQHF
TGTGCCAGCAGCTTCGACAGGGGCAATCAGCCCCAGCATTTT
>TRBJ1-1|TRBV2|.
CASSEFLPNTEAFF
TGTGCCAGCAGTGAATTTCTCCCGAACACTGAAGCTTTCTTT
>TRBJ2-3|TRBV25-1|.
CASSQIDTQYF
TGTGCCAGCAGCCAAATAGATACGCAGTATTTT
>TRBJ1-6|TRBV6-6|.
CASSPQGVESPLHF
TGTGCCAGCAGTCCCCAGGGTGTTGAATCACCCCTCCACTTT
>TRBJ2-3|TRBV7-6|TRBD2
CASSLVAGGTDTQYF
TGTGCCAGCAGCTTAGTTGCGGGGGGGACAGATACGCAGTATTTT
>TRBJ2-2|TRBV14|.
CASSHRQRYTGELFF
TGTGCCAGCAGCCATCGACAGAGATACACCGGGGAGCTGTTTTTT
>TRBJ2-7|TRBV15|TRBD2
CATSRVGGRSGEQYF
TGTGCCACCAGCAGAGTGGGCGGGAGATCGGGAGAGCAGTACTTC
>TRBJ2-7|TRBV28|.
CASSTAPLQYF
TGTGCCAGCAGCACAGCCCCCCTCCAGTACTTC
>TRBJ1-4|TRBV2|.
CATKTNPQEKLFF
TGTGCCACCAAGACCAACCCTCAAGAAAAACTGTTTTTT
>TRBJ2-7|TRBV4-1|.
CASSETGHSYEQYF
TGCGCCAGCAGCGAGACGGGCCACTCCTACGAGCAGTACTTC
>TRBJ1-1|TRBV19|.
CASIGTGGRHTEAFF
TGTGCCAGTATTGGGACCGGGGGACGGCACACTGAAGCTTTCTTT
>TRBJ2-5|TRBV6-1|.
CASTKGTTQETQYF
TGTGCCAGCACTAAAGGAACTACCCAAGAGACCCAGTACTTC
>TRBJ1-2|TRBV5-1|.
CASSFAGDGDGYTF
TGCGCCAGCAGCTTTGCAGGGGATGGGGATGGCTACACCTTC
>TRBJ2-1|TRBV28|.
CASSLGGRVEQFF
TGTGCCAGCAGTTTAGGGGGTAGGGTGGAGCAGTTCTTC
>TRBJ2-7|TRBV10-1|TRBD2
CASSERTSGRVYEQYF
TGCGCCAGCAGTGAAAGGACTAGCGGGAGAGTCTACGAGCAGTACTTC